Below, 26 T cell receptor beta chains from the same sample are listed, as sequenced in a study of a mutant IDH1 vaccine in newly diagnosed glioma. The sample's time point: week 35, safety follow-up. What each vaccine dose contained was 300 ug of mutant IDH1 20-mer peptide, accompanied by topical imiquimod. No antigen has been identified for these receptors. Data came from immunoSEQ multiplex PCR; TCRdb stores just in-frame clones and leaves some out. The sample yields tens of thousands of clones, roughly 74% seen once. The source material was PBMCs, sampled from a glioma patient whose treatment included an IDH1 peptide vaccine. These receptors were taken from a man aged 45-65 years with glioma.

This chain uses TRBV10-3 with TRBJ1-2; weak D call: TRBD1 (6 bases). Looked up from germline, CDR1 is ENHRY and CDR2 is SYGVKD. CDR3 size: 13 residues. V was trimmed by 2 bases and J by 2 bases, leaving 6 bases between them. CDR3 region: CAISEDRNYGYTF. CDR3 nucleotides: TGTGCCATCAGTGAGGACAGGAACTATGGCTACACCTTC.

A single count supports this clone. The J gene is TRBJ1-4, the V gene TRBV7-9, with D hard to call. The CDR3 totals 14 residues. The germline gives CDR1 SEHNR, CDR2 FQNEAQ (reference sequence). V lost 1 base to trimming and J lost 10 bases, with 13 bases between them. The CDR3 spells CASSLGGGSRKLFF. The CDR3 DNA sequence: TGTGCCAGCAGCTTAGGGGGAGGGTCGCGAAAACTGTTTTTT.

This clone was detected a few times. The chain links TRBV27 to TRBJ2-7, with D possibly being TRBD1 (6 bases). Deletions cut 2 bases from V and 2 bases from J, with 19 bases between. The germline CDR1 and CDR2 sequences are MNHEY and SMNVEV (reference sequence). This CDR3 contains 17 residues. DNA for the CDR3: TGTGCCAGCAGTTTACAACAAGGGCCGGCAGGGGCCTACGAGCAGTACTTC. Protein: CASSLQQGPAGAYEQYF.

The rearrangement uses TRBV7-9 and TRBJ1-2, with unresolved D. The CDR3 runs 15 residues. The germline V gene has CDR1 SEHNR and CDR2 FQNEAQ (reference sequence). V lost 1 base and J lost 8, with 17 bases in between. DNA of the CDR3: TGTGCCAGCAGCTTAGACAACACGAGGGCAGAGGGCTACACCTTC. Translation gives CASSLDNTRAEGYTF.

The chain has TRBV2 and TRBJ1-1; D unclear. V lost 6 bases to trimming and J lost 3 bases, with 14 bases between them. The CDR3 consists of 14 residues. Looked up from germline, CDR1 is SNHLY and CDR2 is FYNNEI. For the CDR3, the DNA is TGTGCCAGCAGGGCAGACGGCGGGCACACTGAAGCTTTCTTT. It specifies CASRADGGHTEAFF.

This clone was recorded only once. V is TRBV5-1 and J is TRBJ1-2; D is possibly TRBD1 (6 bases). The CDR3 totals 14 residues. Per the germline V gene, CDR1 is SGHRS and CDR2 is YFSETQ. V lost 4 bases and J 7 bases, leaving 17 bases between the germline ends. This CDR3 is CASSGPGAQGGYTF. DNA for the CDR3: TGCGCCAGCAGCGGGCCGGGGGCGCAGGGTGGCTACACCTTC.

CDR3 sequence: CASSFQGLGYEQYF. In DNA form, the CDR3 reads TGTGCCAGCAGTTTCCAGGGGCTGGGGTACGAGCAGTACTTC. This chain uses TRBV27 with TRBJ2-7, with D perhaps TRBD1 (6 bases). Deletions cut 3 bases from V and 4 bases from J, with 13 bases between. CDR3 length equals 14 residues. In germline, CDR1 is MNHEY, CDR2 SMNVEV (reference sequence).

This clone was seen a few times. The rearrangement joins TRBV6-1 to TRBJ2-3; unclear D gene. CDR3 length equals 13 residues. The V and J ends lost 10 bases and 4 bases respectively, with 15 bases between them. Per the germline V gene, CDR1 is MNHNS and CDR2 is SASEGT. The CDR3 DNA reads as TGTGCCACCCCCGACTGGGGATCAGATACGCAGTATTTT. It translates to CATPDWGSDTQYF.

The chain links TRBV19 to TRBJ1-1; 9 nucleotides agree with TRBD1. V was clipped by 7 bases and J by 2 bases; unmatched bases: 5. The CDR3 totals 14 residues. From germline, CDR1 is LNHDA and CDR2 SQIVND (reference sequence). CDR3 nucleotide sequence: TGTGCCAGTACCTCACAGGGGGCCAACACTGAAGCTTTCTTT. Translation: CASTSQGANTEAFF.

The CDR3 sequence is CAIRTEVLNEQFF. The CDR3 DNA is TGTGCCATCCGGACAGAGGTATTGAATGAGCAGTTCTTC. The chain links TRBV10-3 to TRBJ2-1, with TRBD1 as a possible D gene (6 bases). Germline values: CDR1 ENHRY, CDR2 SYGVKD. The V gene lost 8 bases and the J gene lost 7 bases, with 15 bases spanning the gap. CDR3 length: 13 amino acids.

V is TRBV19 and J is TRBJ2-2; 9 nucleotides agree with TRBD1. Trimming removed 3 bases from V and 0 bases from J; junction bases left unmatched: 8. The CDR3 is made up of 18 amino acids. Germline assignment: CDR1 LNHDA and CDR2 SQIVND (reference sequence). The CDR3 sequence: CASSMLGQGSTNTGELFF. CDR3 DNA sequence: TGTGCCAGTAGTATGTTAGGACAGGGGTCTACGAACACCGGGGAGCTGTTTTTT.

The chain uses TRBV7-2 and TRBJ2-1; 9 bases line up with TRBD1. CDR1 and CDR2 (germline): SGHTA, FQGNSA. Trimming removed 4 bases from V and 6 bases from J; junction bases left unmatched: 7. The CDR3 totals 15 residues. The CDR3 region is CASSWDRDRTNEQFF. In DNA form, the CDR3 reads TGTGCCAGCAGCTGGGACAGGGATCGTACCAATGAGCAGTTCTTC.

The rearrangement links TRBV5-4 to TRBJ2-3; D is perhaps TRBD1 (6 bases). Trimming cost V 2 bases and J 5 bases, with 9 bases left between them. This CDR3 is 13 amino acids long. CDR1 is SGHNT, CDR2 YYREEE, per germline (reference sequence). CDR3 region: CASSFAGVDTQYF. CDR3 in DNA: TGTGCCAGCAGCTTTGCAGGGGTAGATACGCAGTATTTT.

J is TRBJ2-3 and V is TRBV10-1; no clear D. The CDR3 sequence is 14 residues long. Per the germline V gene, CDR1 is WNHNN and CDR2 is SYGVQD (reference sequence). V was clipped by 5 bases and J by 2 bases, with 11 bases between them. The CDR3 DNA reads TGCGCCAGCAGTTCCCAACGGGCCACAGATACGCAGTATTTT. As protein: CASSSQRATDTQYF.

This chain connects TRBV2 to TRBJ1-5; 8 bases are a match to TRBD1. V was pared by 7 bases and J by 5 bases, with 7 bases of the junction left unmatched. CDR3 length equals 14 residues. The germline V gene has CDR1 SNHLY and CDR2 FYNNEI. As DNA, the CDR3 is TGTGCCAGCACGCCGGACAGGGATTATCAGCCCCAGCATTTT. Protein product: CASTPDRDYQPQHF.

This chain connects TRBV19 to TRBJ2-2; 9 bases line up with TRBD2. The CDR3 has 15 amino acids. J was trimmed by 9 bases and V by 5 bases; bases with no gene match: 10. The germline V gene has CDR1 LNHDA and CDR2 SQIVND (reference sequence). The CDR3 here is CASSFPAGGFRELFF. CDR3 coding DNA: TGTGCCAGTAGTTTCCCTGCGGGGGGGTTTCGGGAGCTGTTTTTT.

The J gene is TRBJ2-2, the V gene TRBV30; 11 bases fit TRBD1. This CDR3 contains 16 residues. Germline V gene sequence: CDR1 GTSNPN, CDR2 SVGIG (reference sequence). V dropped 4 bases and J dropped 7; count of bases not matched to a gene: 11. CDR3 DNA: TGTGCCTGGACCCTGGGACAGGGGGTGCCTGGCGGGGAGCTGTTTTTT. Its protein product is CAWTLGQGVPGGELFF.

The chain employs TRBV7-9 and TRBJ2-7, with 13 bases matching TRBD2. The germline V gene encodes CDR1 SEHNR and CDR2 FQNEAQ (reference sequence). V lost 7 bases and J lost 4; bases outside the gene matches: 4. The CDR3 length is 14 residues. CDR3 sequence: CASIGTSGDYEQYF. The DNA of the CDR3 is TGTGCCAGCATCGGGACTAGCGGGGATTACGAGCAGTACTTC.

The chain uses TRBV15 and TRBJ2-1, with D unresolved. Germline loops: CDR1 LNHNV, CDR2 YYDKDF (reference sequence). V shed 0 bases and J shed 6 bases, with 3 bases lying between them. The CDR3 sequence is 12 residues long. CDR3 sequence: CATSREGNEQFF. The DNA of the CDR3 is TGTGCCACCAGCAGAGAGGGCAATGAGCAGTTCTTC.

This sequence joins TRBV4-3 and TRBJ1-1; D is ambiguous. The ends were cut back, 0 bases at V and 0 bases at J, with 8 bases in the middle. The CDR3 consists of 15 residues. CDR1 LGHNA and CDR2 YSLEER come from the germline V gene. The CDR3 DNA is TGCGCCAGCAGCCAAGAGAGGTCTGTGAACACTGAAGCTTTCTTT. Its translation is CASSQERSVNTEAFF.

This chain connects TRBV10-3 to TRBJ2-1; 7 bases map to TRBD1. The germline V gene encodes CDR1 ENHRY and CDR2 SYGVKD. The ends lost 6 bases at V and 5 bases at J; junction bases unmatched: 7. The CDR3 contains 14 residues. CDR3 in amino acids: CAIRTGTEDNEQFF. In nucleotides, the CDR3 is TGTGCCATCAGAACAGGGACAGAAGACAATGAGCAGTTCTTC.

The chain carries TRBV11-3 and TRBJ2-3; 7 bases map to TRBD2. This CDR3 contains 14 residues. CDR1 is SGHNT and CDR2 is YENEEA in the germline V gene. V lost 1 base and J lost 3; bases outside the gene matches: 1. The CDR3 spells CASSLGGGTDTQYF. The DNA of the CDR3 is TGTGCCAGCAGCTTAGGGGGGGGTACAGATACGCAGTATTTT.

The V gene is TRBV5-6, the J gene TRBJ1-2, with a weak D call TRBD1 (5 bases). The CDR3 runs 13 residues. Per the germline V gene, CDR1 is SGHDT and CDR2 is YYEEEE. V lost 4 bases and J 8 bases, leaving 15 bases between the germline ends. CDR3 region: CASSVTVPYGYTF. The CDR3 region has the DNA TGTGCCAGCAGCGTGACAGTCCCGTACGGCTACACCTTC. The complete variable domain, with remaining parts taken from reference TRBV5-6 and TRBJ1-2, reads DAGVTQSPTHLIKTRGQQVTLRCSPKSGHDTVSWYQQALGQGPQFIFQYYEEEERQRGNFPDRFSGHQFPNYSSELNVNALLLGDSALYLCASSVTVPYGYTFGSGTRLTVV.

The chain is built from TRBV5-1 and TRBJ2-5; D unclear. With 1 base removed from V and 3 bases from J, the gap between germline ends came to 10 bases. The CDR3 length is 14 residues. Looked up from germline, CDR1 is SGHRS and CDR2 is YFSETQ. This CDR3 is CASSLMGIEETQYF. The CDR3 DNA reads as TGCGCCAGCAGCTTGATGGGAATTGAAGAGACCCAGTACTTC.

The sample holds a few counts of this clone. V and J are TRBV18 and TRBJ1-1; D unclear. This CDR3 is built from 15 residues. V dropped 1 base and J dropped 0 bases, with 9 bases sitting between them. Germline V CDR1 and CDR2: KGHSH, LQKENI. CDR3 sequence: CASSPRVTLNTEAFF. Written as DNA, the CDR3 is TGTGCCAGCTCACCACGGGTCACCCTGAACACTGAAGCTTTCTTT.

This chain connects TRBV18 to TRBJ2-7; D is unclear. The CDR3 is 15 amino acids. Germline CDR1 and CDR2: KGHSH and LQKENI. V lost 3 bases, J lost 4 bases, and 16 bases lay in between. The CDR3 nucleotides are TGTGCCAGCTCACCCCCCTGGGTAGGAACGTACGAGCAGTACTTC. Its protein is CASSPPWVGTYEQYF.